The sequence of this TCR beta chain was determined in a study of blood T cell repertoires in COVID-19. The method was immunoSEQ multiplex PCR; TCRdb's version includes in-frame clones alone and lacks a portion of them. The table shows about 160,000 clones, with approximately 82% occurring only once. J lost 2 bases, V lost 0 bases, and 3 bases had no gene match. This CDR3 spans 15 amino acids. The germline V gene has CDR1 SGHTS and CDR2 YDEGEE. The chain uses TRBV5-8 and TRBJ2-7, with 9 positions matching TRBD2. The TCR comes from a woman in her thirties or forties with COVID-19, enrolled during active disease. The sequencing input was peripheral blood. CDR3 region: CASSLVAGGPYEQYF. The DNA of the CDR3 is TGTGCCAGCAGCTTGGTTGCGGGAGGGCCCTACGAGCAGTACTTC.